These 25 T cell receptor beta chains were sequenced from one sample in a study of T cells after yellow fever vaccination (dated by TCRdb to between 2017 and 2020). The treatment or condition label corresponds to: live attenuated yellow fever vaccine strain. Receptor libraries were prepared by 5' RACE. Sequencing took place on an Illumina HiSeq 2500. TCRdb reworked the public reads: Q25 trimming with fastp, MiXCR clone assembly, productive beta chains retained. Identical CDR3 proteins give one entry, which carries the most common genes and DNA. This sample has hundreds of thousands of distinct CDR3 sequences in its table, and 6.2% of those were observed once. Over 12% of the sample is held by the ten biggest clonotypes. The sample here was PBMCs, taken 5 days after the yellow fever booster vaccination. The receptor set was obtained from a man aged 30 to 45 who received the YFV17D yellow fever vaccine.

The genes are TRBV24-1 and TRBJ2-7; D remains unclear. V lost 4 bases, J lost 7 bases, and 10 bases lay in between. The germline V gene encodes CDR1 KGHDR and CDR2 SFDVKD. The CDR3 sequence is 12 residues long. CDR3 DNA: TGTGCCACCAGTGACCTCGTCGGGGAGCAGTACTTC. The encoded protein is CATSDLVGEQYF.

This clonotype was seen more than once but under ten times. The rearrangement joins TRBV20-1 to TRBJ2-1, with 7 bases aligning to TRBD2. Germline CDR1 DFQATT, CDR2 SNEGSKA (reference sequence). Losses at the gene ends were 2 bases for V and 2 bases for J; bases not matched to a gene: 9. The CDR3 spans 16 residues. The CDR3 DNA follows: TGCAGTGCTAGAACACTTGAGGCGGGAGCCTACAATGAGCAGTTCTTC. This sequence encodes CSARTLEAGAYNEQFF.

This clonotype has a handful of counts. V is TRBV6-5 and J is TRBJ1-1; no definite D call. This CDR3 comprises 13 residues. The V end lost 0 bases, the J end lost 8 bases, and 10 bases lay between the germline ends. Germline CDR1 MNHEY, CDR2 SVGAGI. The CDR3 is CASSYSVGFEAFF. In DNA, the CDR3 is TGTGCCAGCAGTTACTCCGTAGGGTTCGAAGCTTTCTTT.

The gene calls are TRBV20-1 and TRBJ2-7, with no clear D. The ends were cut back, 7 bases at V and 2 bases at J, with 9 bases in the middle. CDR3 length: 11 residues. The germline V gene has CDR1 DFQATT and CDR2 SNEGSKA (reference sequence). CDR3 sequence reads: CSVSTAYEQYF. The CDR3 DNA reads TGCAGTGTCTCCACGGCCTACGAGCAGTACTTC.

This rearrangement joins TRBV12-3 or TRBV12-4 to TRBJ2-1, with a weak D call TRBD2 (5 bases). With 3 bases removed from V and 9 bases from J, the gap between germline ends came to 12 bases. The CDR3 is made up of 13 amino acids. The CDR3, as DNA: TGTGCCAGCAGTTTGCTAGATCGGGGTGAGCAGTTCTTC. It translates to CASSLLDRGEQFF.

In this sample, this clonotype turned up a few times. J is TRBJ2-1 and V is TRBV28; TRBD2 matches at 11 bases. The CDR3 has 17 residues. The junction had 13 bases not matched to a gene; V was cut back by 5 bases and J by 7 bases. Per the germline V gene, CDR1 is MDHEN and CDR2 is SYDVKM. CDR3 residues: CASSLRLTSGTLNEQFF. CDR3 DNA: TGTGCCAGCAGTCTACGCCTGACTAGCGGGACTCTGAATGAGCAGTTCTTC. Supplemented by reference TRBV28 and TRBJ2-1, the full variable domain reads DVKVTQSSRYLVKRTGEKVFLECVQDMDHENMFWYRQDPGLGLRLIYFSYDVKMKEKGDIPEGYSVSREKKERFSLILESASTNQTSMYLCASSLRLTSGTLNEQFFGPGTRLTVL.

The chain has TRBV12-3 or TRBV12-4 and TRBJ1-2; no reliable D call. Trimming removed 5 bases from V and 4 bases from J, with 11 bases in between. The CDR3 extends over 13 amino acids. CDR3 bases: TGTGCCAGCAGTCGGTCGGGGAGCTATGGCTACACCTTC. This encodes CASSRSGSYGYTF.

This clonotype occurred many times. CDR3 DNA: TGTGCCAGTTATAGCGGACCAGAGACCCAGTACTTC. This translates into CASYSGPETQYF. This chain connects TRBV6-5 to TRBJ2-5; tentatively, D is TRBD2 (6 bases). From germline, CDR1 is MNHEY and CDR2 SVGAGI. V shed 9 bases and J shed 4 bases, with 12 bases lying between them. The CDR3 covers 12 residues.

The chain is built from TRBV5-1 and TRBJ2-6; D is undetermined. The CDR3 is 15 residues long. CDR1 and CDR2 from the germline V gene are SGHRS and YFSETQ. V shed 1 base and J shed 0 bases, with 5 bases lying between them. The CDR3 reads CASSLLFSGANVLTF. The CDR3 DNA reads as TGCGCCAGCAGCTTGTTGTTCTCTGGGGCCAACGTCCTGACTTTC.

This clonotype was found a few times. This chain links TRBV12-3 or TRBV12-4 with TRBJ2-7; D is perhaps TRBD1 (6 bases). With 6 bases removed from V and 6 bases from J, the gap between germline ends came to 18 bases. The CDR3 consists of 14 residues. CDR3 in amino acids: CASRPDRPSREQYF. The CDR3, as DNA: TGTGCCAGCAGACCCGACAGGCCCTCACGCGAGCAGTACTTC.

This clonotype was seen many times. The V and J genes are TRBV18 and TRBJ2-6, with D perhaps TRBD2 (5 bases). This CDR3 has 15 residues. The germline V and J ends were trimmed by 2 bases and 0 bases, with 5 bases remaining between them. From germline, CDR1 is KGHSH and CDR2 LQKENI. As DNA, the CDR3 is TGTGCCAGCTCACCAGAGGGCTCTGGGGCCAACGTCCTGACTTTC. Translating it yields CASSPEGSGANVLTF.

The chain employs TRBV6-5 and TRBJ2-3; 8 positions match TRBD2. Germline V lookup: CDR1 MNHEY, CDR2 SVGAGI. V was clipped by 4 bases and J by 3 bases; unmatched bases: 15. The CDR3 has 18 residues. The CDR3: CASSFLSGGVAGTDTQYF. CDR3 sequence (DNA): TGTGCCAGCAGTTTCCTGTCGGGGGGGGTGGCGGGGACAGATACGCAGTATTTT.

This clonotype has a count of ten or more. The J gene is TRBJ2-5, the V gene TRBV6-2 or TRBV6-3; 9 nucleotides line up with TRBD2. The CDR3 has 16 amino acids. With V trimmed by 4 bases and J by 5 bases, 11 bases remained unmatched. Germline lookup yields CDR1 MNHEY and CDR2 SVGEGT. DNA of the CDR3: TGTGCCAGCAGTTCCCTGGCGGGAGGGCCAGGTGAGACCCAGTACTTC. It translates to CASSSLAGGPGETQYF.

The chain recombines TRBV4-3 with TRBJ2-1; the match to TRBD2 covers 9 bases. This CDR3 region has 15 residues. V shed 2 bases and J 8 bases; nucleotides not matched to a gene: 7. CDR1 and CDR2 (germline): LGHNA, YSLEER. In DNA form, the CDR3 reads TGCGCCAGCAGCCAACCCCCCAGGACTAGCGATGAGCAGTTCTTC. Amino acids: CASSQPPRTSDEQFF.

This clonotype has a count of ten or more. The CDR3 region has the DNA TGCAGTGCTCGTCCGGGCCGAGAGCAGTTCTTC. As protein: CSARPGREQFF. V gene TRBV20-1 combines with J gene TRBJ2-1; no reliable D call. Trimming left V 5 bases short and J 10 bases short, with 12 bases between. Germline V lookup: CDR1 DFQATT, CDR2 SNEGSKA (reference sequence). The CDR3 has 11 amino acids.

This rearrangement joins TRBV4-3 to TRBJ2-5; 9 nucleotides match TRBD1. V gave up 5 bases and J gave up 1 base; unmatched junction bases: 5. CDR3 length equals 15 residues. The germline gives CDR1 LGHNA, CDR2 YSLEER. The CDR3 reads CASSSRDRAQETQYF. CDR3 coding DNA: TGCGCCAGCAGCTCCCGGGACAGGGCCCAAGAGACCCAGTACTTC.

This clonotype was picked up a small number of times. The V gene is TRBV20-1, the J gene TRBJ2-3, with 11 bases lining up with TRBD2. The trim removed 6 bases at V and 0 bases at J, leaving 8 bases unmatched. Looked up from germline, CDR1 is DFQATT and CDR2 is SNEGSKA (reference sequence). The CDR3 has 16 residues. This CDR3 reads CSAYSGTSGSTDTQYF. CDR3 nucleotide sequence: TGCAGTGCGTACTCCGGGACTAGCGGAAGCACAGATACGCAGTATTTT.

The genes are TRBV20-1 and TRBJ2-3; TRBD1 might be the D (5 bases). V lost 3 bases and J 0 bases, leaving 13 bases between the germline ends. The CDR3 loop spans 15 amino acids. Germline-derived CDR1 and CDR2 are DFQATT and SNEGSKA (reference sequence). The DNA of the CDR3 is TGCAGTGCTAGGGCGACTGGGGCCAGCACAGATACGCAGTATTTT. Encoded protein: CSARATGASTDTQYF.

This chain uses TRBV29-1 with TRBJ2-7; 9 nucleotides align to TRBD1. There are 11 residues in the CDR3. The junction had 5 bases not matched to a gene; V was cut back by 7 bases and J by 7 bases. CDR1 is SQVTM, CDR2 ANQGSEA, per germline. CDR3 nucleotide sequence: TGCAGCGCCGCGACAGGGGGGGAGCAGTACTTC. It is translated as CSAATGGEQYF.

The V call is TRBV2, the J call TRBJ2-5, with D possibly matching TRBD2 (5 bases). Germline V gene data show CDR1 as SNHLY and CDR2 as FYNNEI. Trimming removed 8 bases at V and 1 base at J, with 14 bases between. This CDR3 contains 14 residues. CDR3 loop: CASPSVSAQETQYF. As DNA, the CDR3 is TGTGCCAGCCCCTCGGTTAGCGCCCAAGAGACCCAGTACTTC.

At least ten counts were recorded for this clonotype. This rearrangement joins TRBV6-2 or TRBV6-3 to TRBJ2-3, with 10 positions matching TRBD2. CDR3 length equals 16 residues. The V gene end was trimmed by 2 bases and the J gene end by 5 bases; junction bases not matched to a gene: 7. Per germline, CDR1 MNHEY and CDR2 SVGEGT. The CDR3 sequence: CASSYQLAGVRDTQYF. In DNA form, the CDR3 reads TGTGCCAGCAGTTACCAGCTAGCGGGAGTCCGAGATACGCAGTATTTT.

This clonotype came up a few times. The chain recombines TRBV4-3 with TRBJ2-1; D is perhaps TRBD1 (5 bases). This CDR3 comprises 17 residues. Germline values: CDR1 LGHNA, CDR2 YSLEER. The V gene lost 3 bases and the J gene lost 1 base, with 16 bases spanning the gap. CDR3 sequence reads: CASSQGTDGHSYNEQFF. CDR3 coding DNA: TGCGCCAGCAGCCAGGGCACCGACGGACATTCCTACAATGAGCAGTTCTTC.

This clonotype was observed many times. The chain links TRBV6-2 or TRBV6-3 to TRBJ2-1; no clear D. From germline, CDR1 is MNHEY and CDR2 SVGEGT. This CDR3 is 12 amino acids long. V was shortened by 1 base and J by 6 bases, with 4 bases between the two germline ends. The CDR3 sequence is CASSYWRNEQFF. The CDR3 DNA follows: TGTGCCAGCAGTTACTGGCGCAATGAGCAGTTCTTC.

At least ten counts were recorded for this clonotype. The V call is TRBV7-6, the J call TRBJ2-2; D not certain. The CDR3 consists of 12 residues. Trimming took off 7 bases at V and 3 bases at J, with 6 bases between the two ends. CDR1 and CDR2 (germline): SGHVS, FNYEAQ. CDR3: CASTAYTGELFF. As DNA, the CDR3 is TGTGCCAGCACCGCCTACACCGGGGAGCTGTTTTTT.

The J gene is TRBJ2-2, the V gene TRBV12-3 or TRBV12-4; D is possibly TRBD2 (6 bases). The CDR3 spans 16 residues. Trimming removed 6 bases at V and 0 bases at J, with 14 bases between. The CDR3 DNA sequence: TGTGCCAGCAGCTCCTGGGCGGGACCGAACACCGGGGAGCTGTTTTTT. Residues: CASSSWAGPNTGELFF.